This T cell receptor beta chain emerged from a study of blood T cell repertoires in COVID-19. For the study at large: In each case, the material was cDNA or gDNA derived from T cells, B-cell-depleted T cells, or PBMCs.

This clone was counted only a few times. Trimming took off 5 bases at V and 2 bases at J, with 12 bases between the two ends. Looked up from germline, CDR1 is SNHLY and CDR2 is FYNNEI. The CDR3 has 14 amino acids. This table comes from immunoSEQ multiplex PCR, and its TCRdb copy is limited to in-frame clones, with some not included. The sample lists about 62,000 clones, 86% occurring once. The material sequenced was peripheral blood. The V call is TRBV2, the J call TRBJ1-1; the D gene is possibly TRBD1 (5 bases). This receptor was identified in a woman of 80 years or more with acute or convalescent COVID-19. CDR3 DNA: TGTGCCAGCAGTTACGCGGGGACCAACACTGAAGCTTTCTTT. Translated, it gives CASSYAGTNTEAFF.